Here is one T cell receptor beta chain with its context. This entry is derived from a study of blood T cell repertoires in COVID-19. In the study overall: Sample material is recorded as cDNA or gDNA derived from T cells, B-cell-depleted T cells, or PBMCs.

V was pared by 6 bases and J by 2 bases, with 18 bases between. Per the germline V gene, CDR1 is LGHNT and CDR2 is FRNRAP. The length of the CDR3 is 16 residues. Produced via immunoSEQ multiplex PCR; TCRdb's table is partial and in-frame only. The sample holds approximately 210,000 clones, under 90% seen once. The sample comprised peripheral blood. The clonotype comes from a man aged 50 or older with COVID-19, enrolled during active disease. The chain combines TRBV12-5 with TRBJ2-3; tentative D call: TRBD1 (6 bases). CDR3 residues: CASGPRRGGNTDTQYF. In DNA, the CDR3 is TGTGCTAGTGGCCCCCGTCGAGGGGGAAACACAGATACGCAGTATTTT.